The 19 T cell receptor beta chains below come from one sample, sequenced in a study of cytotoxic CD8 clonotypes in ibrutinib-treated CLL. TCRdb keeps only in-frame clones here, not all; method: immunoSEQ multiplex PCR. The repertoire holds around 33,000 clones, nearly 50% seen once, with around 18% in the top ten. Sequencing was performed on PBMCs, taken before ibrutinib treatment. All receptors come from a human donor with chronic lymphocytic leukemia.

The count of this clone is one. The chain couples TRBV7-2 to TRBJ2-3, with TRBD2 as a possible D gene (6 bases). Per the germline V gene, CDR1 is SGHTA and CDR2 is FQGNSA. The CDR3 length is 16 residues. The ends were cut back, 1 base at V and 1 base at J, with 12 bases in the middle. The DNA for the CDR3 is TGTGCCAGCAGCTTAGACGCGGGGCAGGGCACAGATACGCAGTATTTT. Its protein is CASSLDAGQGTDTQYF.

V usage is TRBV28 and J usage is TRBJ2-1; D is unclear. This CDR3 region has 13 residues. V gave up 5 bases and J gave up 3 bases, with 8 bases separating them. Germline V gives CDR1 MDHEN, CDR2 SYDVKM. CDR3 bases: TGTGCCAGCAGTAGCCCCGGCTACAATGAGCAGTTCTTC. It specifies CASSSPGYNEQFF.

The CDR3 loop reads CASGLARQGEAFF. The DNA for the CDR3 is TGTGCTAGTGGTTTGGCCCGACAGGGTGAAGCTTTCTTT. The J gene is TRBJ1-1, the V gene TRBV12-5; 7 bases agree with TRBD1. The CDR3 sequence is 13 residues long. V shed 1 base and J 7 bases; nucleotides not matched to a gene: 3. Germline CDR1 is LGHNT and CDR2 is FRNRAP.

A few counts support this clone. V usage is TRBV28 and J usage is TRBJ1-1; D is uncertain. Germline V lookup: CDR1 MDHEN, CDR2 SYDVKM. Trimming pared 6 bases from V and 2 bases from J, leaving 13 bases between. This CDR3 has 14 residues. CDR3 amino acids: CASRSGFLNTEAFF. The CDR3 DNA sequence: TGTGCCAGCAGATCCGGATTTCTAAACACTGAAGCTTTCTTT. The full variable domain, completed using reference TRBV28 and TRBJ1-1, is DVKVTQSSRYLVKRTGEKVFLECVQDMDHENMFWYRQDPGLGLRLIYFSYDVKMKEKGDIPEGYSVSREKKERFSLILESASTNQTSMYLCASRSGFLNTEAFFGQGTRLTVV.

The J gene is TRBJ2-7, the V gene TRBV28, with 7 bases fitting TRBD1. The CDR3 is made up of 13 amino acids. Germline trimming cut 6 bases from V and 6 bases from J; bases unmatched to any gene: 8. The germline gives CDR1 MDHEN, CDR2 SYDVKM. CDR3 nucleotide sequence: TGTGCCAGCAGCACGGGACAGCATCGCGAGCAGTACTTC. Translation: CASSTGQHREQYF.

The CDR3 DNA is TGTGCCAGCAGTTTAAGGGACCCATTCTCCTACAATGAGCAGTTCTTC. Encoded protein: CASSLRDPFSYNEQFF. The chain links TRBV27 to TRBJ2-1; D may be TRBD1 or TRBD2 (5 bases each). Looked up from germline, CDR1 is MNHEY and CDR2 is SMNVEV (reference sequence). V lost 2 bases to trimming and J lost 0 bases, with 11 bases between them. This CDR3 region has 16 residues.

This clone was counted a single time. V gene TRBV28 combines with J gene TRBJ2-5, with D unresolved. Germline V gives CDR1 MDHEN, CDR2 SYDVKM. V was trimmed by 3 bases and J by 1 base, leaving 12 bases between them. This CDR3 has 15 residues. CDR3 residues: CASSLGTGFQETQYF. The CDR3 DNA reads as TGTGCCAGCAGTTTGGGCACGGGTTTCCAAGAGACCCAGTACTTC.

J is TRBJ2-1 and V is TRBV7-2; 7 bases align to TRBD2. CDR3 length: 15 residues. Germline lookup yields CDR1 SGHTA and CDR2 FQGNSA. J lost 2 bases, V lost 5 bases, and 6 bases had no gene match. This CDR3 reads CASSAEAGPYNEQFF. CDR3 DNA sequence: TGTGCCAGCAGCGCCGAAGCGGGGCCCTACAATGAGCAGTTCTTC.

The rearrangement joins TRBV5-4 to TRBJ1-2; D not resolved. The CDR3 covers 15 residues. Germline CDR1 and CDR2: SGHNT and YYREEE (reference sequence). Between the trimmed V and J ends, which lost 0 bases and 2 bases, there was a span of 11 bases. The CDR3 DNA sequence: TGTGCCAGCAGCTTGGGGCACCAGCTCAACTATGGCTACACCTTC. The encoded protein is CASSLGHQLNYGYTF.

The chain has TRBV19 and TRBJ1-4, with 10 positions matching TRBD1. CDR1 LNHDA and CDR2 SQIVND come from the germline V gene (reference sequence). This CDR3 spans 15 amino acids. The J segment lost 7 bases and the V segment lost 5 bases, leaving 7 bases of the junction unmatched. CDR3 in DNA: TGTGCCAGTAGTCCCTTGACAGGGGGCATTGAAAAACTGTTTTTT. Protein product: CASSPLTGGIEKLFF.

The chain combines TRBV10-2 with TRBJ2-7, with D uncertain. V was clipped by 5 bases and J by 7 bases, with 15 bases between them. Germline V CDR1 and CDR2: WSHSY, SAAADI. The CDR3 is 13 amino acids. The CDR3 DNA reads as TGCGCCAGCAGTCCTGTGGGCGAAGGGGAGCAGTACTTC. Its translation: CASSPVGEGEQYF.

The rearrangement links TRBV6-1 to TRBJ2-6; no clear D. V was cut by 10 bases and J by 0 bases, with 13 bases left in between. Germline V CDR1 and CDR2: MNHNS, SASEGT. This CDR3 has 15 amino acids. The CDR3 DNA reads as TGTGCCACCCAAATGAGCTTCTCTGGGGCCAACGTCCTGACTTTC. Protein product: CATQMSFSGANVLTF.

This clone showed up just a few times. The chain carries TRBV20-1 and TRBJ2-1; unclear D gene. This CDR3 has 11 amino acids. CDR1 and CDR2 (germline): DFQATT, SNEGSKA (reference sequence). The V gene lost 3 bases and the J gene lost 5 bases, with 5 bases spanning the gap. The CDR3 here is CSASIHNEQFF. The CDR3 DNA follows: TGCAGTGCTAGCATTCACAATGAGCAGTTCTTC.

In this sample, this clone turned up a few times. The chain recombines TRBV11-2 with TRBJ1-1, with D unresolved. CDR1 and CDR2 (germline): SGHAT, FQNNGV. The CDR3 sequence is 14 residues long. Trimming shortened V by 1 base and J by 4 bases, and 10 bases separated the two germline ends. The CDR3 here is CASSLVSGITEAFF. DNA for the CDR3: TGTGCCAGCAGCTTAGTATCCGGGATCACTGAAGCTTTCTTT.

V and J are TRBV2 and TRBJ2-7; D is undetermined. CDR1 and CDR2 (germline): SNHLY, FYNNEI. Trimming cost V 4 bases and J 0 bases, with 13 bases left between them. The length of the CDR3 is 15 residues. The CDR3 here is CASSARGDASYEQYF. The CDR3 DNA sequence: TGTGCCAGCAGTGCCCGCGGCGATGCCTCCTACGAGCAGTACTTC.

The J gene is TRBJ1-6, the V gene TRBV6-5; D not certain. V lost 6 bases and J 3 bases, leaving 12 bases between the germline ends. Germline V gene sequence: CDR1 MNHEY, CDR2 SVGAGI. The CDR3 has 15 residues. The CDR3 protein is CASSSKKIYNSPLHF. The DNA for the CDR3 is TGTGCCAGCAGCTCGAAAAAAATCTATAATTCACCCCTCCACTTT.

J is TRBJ2-5 and V is TRBV28; D uncertain. Germline V gene lookup returns CDR1 MDHEN and CDR2 SYDVKM. The CDR3 runs to 14 residues. V gave up 1 base and J gave up 5 bases, with 11 bases separating them. CDR3 region: CASSLFPTAETQYF. The CDR3 DNA follows: TGTGCCAGCAGTTTATTTCCCACAGCTGAGACCCAGTACTTC.

The chain recombines TRBV11-2 with TRBJ2-1; no clear D gene. Trimming took 1 base from V and 8 from J, leaving 3 bases between them. The CDR3 totals 11 residues. Germline CDR1 SGHAT, CDR2 FQNNGV. CDR3 sequence: CASSLGHEQFF. CDR3 coding DNA: TGTGCCAGCAGCTTAGGGCATGAGCAGTTCTTC.

The V and J genes are TRBV18 and TRBJ2-7; D is perhaps TRBD2 (6 bases). Germline V gene data show CDR1 as KGHSH and CDR2 as LQKENI. This CDR3 spans 14 amino acids. V dropped 3 bases and J dropped 0 bases, with 9 bases sitting between them. This CDR3 is CASSPGGYSYEQYF. CDR3 bases: TGTGCCAGCTCACCGGGGGGATACTCCTACGAGCAGTACTTC.